The 6 T cell receptor beta chains given below trace back to one sample, sequenced in a study of cytomegalovirus exposure and HLA in healthy donors. The PCR was carried out with 60 Vbeta primers and 13 Jbeta primers. Some clones are missing from TCRdb's copy, which holds only in-frame ones; the method was immunoSEQ multiplex PCR. The sample carries approximately 120,000 clones, 76% recorded once. Material for sequencing was PBMCs. The origin of the receptors is a woman between 50 and 59 years old in good health and CMV-seropositive.

This sequence joins TRBV2 and TRBJ2-1, with 10 bases lining up with TRBD2. Trimming removed 8 bases from V and 4 bases from J; junction bases left unmatched: 2. In germline, CDR1 is SNHLY, CDR2 FYNNEI. The CDR3 is 13 amino acids. The CDR3 sequence: CASGTSAYNEQFF. The CDR3 DNA reads as TGTGCCAGCGGGACTAGCGCGTACAATGAGCAGTTCTTC.

The CDR3 here is CASSFGTGRGTGELFF. The CDR3 DNA reads TGTGCCAGCAGCTTCGGGACCGGGAGGGGCACCGGGGAGCTGTTTTTT. V usage is TRBV5-6 and J usage is TRBJ2-2; 8 nucleotides match TRBD2. CDR1 and CDR2 (germline): SGHDT, YYEEEE. With V trimmed by 2 bases and J by 4 bases, 7 bases remained unmatched. There are 16 residues in the CDR3.

The chain recombines TRBV7-9 with TRBJ2-7, with 8 bases aligning to TRBD2. V lost 10 bases, J lost 4 bases, and 9 bases stayed unmatched. The germline gives CDR1 SEHNR, CDR2 FQNEAQ (reference sequence). The CDR3 spans 13 residues. The CDR3 protein is CATDSGERYEQYF. The CDR3 nucleotides read TGTGCCACCGATAGCGGGGAACGGTACGAGCAGTACTTC.

This sequence joins TRBV9 and TRBJ2-1; 9 bases line up with TRBD2. V was pared by 3 bases and J by 2 bases, with 15 bases of the junction left unmatched. The CDR3 runs 19 residues. Germline V gene data show CDR1 as SGDLS and CDR2 as YYNGEE. CDR3 protein: CASSARDLRPSGTYNEQFF. Here the CDR3 DNA reads TGTGCCAGCAGCGCCCGGGATCTACGACCTAGCGGGACCTACAATGAGCAGTTCTTC. The full variable domain, with the rest looked up from reference TRBV9 and TRBJ2-1, is DSGVTQTPKHLITATGQRVTLRCSPRSGDLSVYWYQQSLDQGLQFLIQYYNGEERAKGNILERFSAQQFPDLHSELNLSSLELGDSALYFCASSARDLRPSGTYNEQFFGPGTRLTVL.

The genes are TRBV11-3 and TRBJ2-3, with TRBD1 matching over 8 bases. The J segment lost 5 bases and the V segment lost 2 bases, leaving 6 bases of the junction unmatched. Germline CDR1 SGHNT, CDR2 YENEEA. The CDR3 spans 15 residues. In DNA form, the CDR3 reads TGTGCCAGCAGCTTACAGGGGGCAATCGGAGATACGCAGTATTTT. Encoded protein: CASSLQGAIGDTQYF.

The sample holds a few counts of this clone. V and J are TRBV4-3 and TRBJ2-7; 8 nucleotides match TRBD1. Germline lookup yields CDR1 LGHNA and CDR2 YSLEER. The V segment lost 3 bases and the J segment 1 base; nucleotides outside the gene matches: 2. The CDR3 runs 14 residues. The chain's CDR3 is CASSQWTGSYEQYF. CDR3 sequence (DNA): TGCGCCAGCAGCCAGTGGACAGGGTCCTACGAGCAGTACTTC.